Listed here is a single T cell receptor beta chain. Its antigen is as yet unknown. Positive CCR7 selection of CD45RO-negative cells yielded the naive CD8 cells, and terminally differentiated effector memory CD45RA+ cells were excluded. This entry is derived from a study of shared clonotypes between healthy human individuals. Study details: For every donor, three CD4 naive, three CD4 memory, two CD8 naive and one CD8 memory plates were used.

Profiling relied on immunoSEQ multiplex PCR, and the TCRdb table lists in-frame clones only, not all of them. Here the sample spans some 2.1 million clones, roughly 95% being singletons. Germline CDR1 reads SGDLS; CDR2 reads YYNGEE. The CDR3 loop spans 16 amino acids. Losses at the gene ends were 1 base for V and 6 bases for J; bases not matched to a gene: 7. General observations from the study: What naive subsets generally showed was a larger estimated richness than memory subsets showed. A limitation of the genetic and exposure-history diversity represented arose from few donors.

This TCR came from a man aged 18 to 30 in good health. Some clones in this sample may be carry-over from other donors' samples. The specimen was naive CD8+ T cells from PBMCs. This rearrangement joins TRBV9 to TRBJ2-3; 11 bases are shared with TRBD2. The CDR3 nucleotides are TGTGCCAGCAGCGTATTACTAGCGGGAGCGCGGGATACGCAGTATTTT. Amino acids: CASSVLLAGARDTQYF.